This note documents a single T cell receptor (beta chain) sequence. The ends lost 5 bases at V and 9 bases at J; junction bases unmatched: 7. This CDR3 comprises 14 residues. From germline, CDR1 is SNHLY and CDR2 FYNNEI. This sample was included in a study of CD8 T cells in Susac syndrome. RNA was extracted with the RNeasy kit, and a quantity of about 0.45 to 1 ug was reverse transcribed using random hexamers. TCRdb re-called the immunoSEQ multiplex PCR reads through MiXCR, storing one row per CDR3 protein. Of about 250,000 distinct CDR3 sequences in the sample, around 93% are singletons; the top ten hold 0.06% to 0.08%.

This sequence was found in a human donor with multiple sclerosis. The V and J genes are TRBV2 and TRBJ2-5; TRBD2 aligns across 12 bases. Source material: CD4+ T cells from PBMCs. The CDR3 loop is CASSRTSGVGAQYF. CDR3 in DNA: TGTGCCAGCAGTAGGACTAGCGGGGTTGGAGCCCAGTACTTC. Full variable domain (rest looked up from reference TRBV2 and TRBJ2-5): EPEVTQTPSHQVTQMGQEVILRCVPISNHLYFYWYRQILGQKVEFLVSFYNNEISEKSEIFDDQFSVERPDGSNFTLKIRSTKLEDSAMYFCASSRTSGVGAQYFGPGTRLLVL.